This entry lists 25 T cell receptor beta chains sequenced from one sample in a study of T cell repertoires in cytomegalovirus infection. Antigen specificity for these receptors is unknown. TCRdb re-derived calls from the reads in MiXCR, one entry per CDR3 protein. This sample carries about 85,000 distinct CDR3 sequences, about half of them seen once, and the ten largest clones take 80% to 95%. The specimen comprised CD8+ T cells from cultured PBMCs, sampled from culture after CMV antigen stimulation. The receptors here all came from a human donor in good health (CMV status not recorded). Some clones in this sample may be carry-over from other donors' samples.

The V and J genes are TRBV5-6 and TRBJ1-1, with D uncertain. Germline V gene sequence: CDR1 SGHDT, CDR2 YYEEEE. This CDR3 is 16 amino acids long. Deletions cut 2 bases from V and 1 base from J, with 15 bases between. This CDR3 is CASSFPPPSQNTEAFF. CDR3 nucleotide sequence: TGTGCCAGCAGCTTTCCCCCCCCCAGTCAGAACACTGAAGCTTTCTTT.

This clonotype was counted only a few times. The chain recombines TRBV20-1 with TRBJ2-2, with 9 bases aligning to TRBD1. J was trimmed by 15 bases and V by 3 bases; bases with no gene match: 11. The germline V gene has CDR1 DFQATT and CDR2 SNEGSKA (reference sequence). The CDR3 has 13 amino acids. The CDR3 bases are TGCAGTGCTAGGGACAGGGGAGACTTTGCGGTGTTTTTT. It specifies CSARDRGDFAVFF.

The chain employs TRBV4-2 and TRBJ1-1; unclear D gene. CDR1 is LGHNA and CDR2 is YNFKEQ in the germline V gene. Trimming took 3 bases from V and 5 from J, leaving 7 bases between them. This CDR3 comprises 12 residues. CDR3 protein: CASSQGRTEAFF. DNA for the CDR3: TGTGCCAGCAGCCAGGGAAGGACTGAAGCTTTCTTT.

This chain joins TRBV5-6 and TRBJ2-7, with 7 bases matching TRBD1. The CDR3 is 16 residues long. The V gene end was trimmed by 5 bases and the J gene end by 2 bases; junction bases not matched to a gene: 13. Germline V CDR1 and CDR2: SGHDT, YYEEEE. CDR3 in amino acids: CASRKGIWDRAYEQYF. CDR3 DNA sequence: TGTGCCAGCAGGAAGGGGATTTGGGACAGAGCCTACGAGCAGTACTTC. Supplemented by reference TRBV5-6 and TRBJ2-7, the full variable domain reads DAGVTQSPTHLIKTRGQQVTLRCSPKSGHDTVSWYQQALGQGPQFIFQYYEEEERQRGNFPDRFSGHQFPNYSSELNVNALLLGDSALYLCASRKGIWDRAYEQYFGPGTRLTVT.

This chain links TRBV7-9 with TRBJ2-1; D possibly corresponds to TRBD2 (6 bases). V lost 11 bases and J 6 bases, leaving 17 bases between the germline ends. The V gene's germline CDR1 is SEHNR and CDR2 FQNEAQ (reference sequence). The CDR3 spans 13 residues. The CDR3 nucleotides are TGTGCCCTTGGGGGGACCCCCCTCAATGAGCAGTTCTTC. As protein: CALGGTPLNEQFF.

The chain is built from TRBV4-2 and TRBJ1-5; 9 nucleotides align to TRBD1. Germline loops: CDR1 LGHNA, CDR2 YNFKEQ. The CDR3 loop spans 15 amino acids. Trimming cost V 2 bases and J 6 bases; bases outside gene matches: 5. CDR3 nucleotides: TGTGCCAGCAGCCAACGGACAGGGGTGGGTCAGCCCCAGCATTTT. It translates to CASSQRTGVGQPQHF.

This clonotype was seen just once. The rearrangement links TRBV11-2 to TRBJ2-7; weak D call: TRBD2 (6 bases). In germline, CDR1 is SGHAT, CDR2 FQNNGV. Trimming took off 0 bases at V and 3 bases at J, with 15 bases between the two ends. This CDR3 spans 16 amino acids. The CDR3 protein is CASSLDEGGTFYEQYF. CDR3 bases: TGTGCCAGCAGCTTAGATGAGGGAGGAACCTTCTACGAGCAGTACTTC.

The chain couples TRBV12-3 or TRBV12-4 to TRBJ2-7; D might be TRBD1 (5 bases). V lost 2 bases, J lost 4 bases, and 21 bases lay in between. This CDR3 region has 17 residues. CDR3 bases: TGTGCCAGCAGTTTATGGAAAGGGGCCGCGATTATGTACGAGCAGTACTTC. Translation: CASSLWKGAAIMYEQYF.

This clonotype was seen only a few times. The chain uses TRBV9 and TRBJ2-1; D possibly corresponds to TRBD2 (5 bases). Germline CDR1 is SGDLS and CDR2 is YYNGEE. The length of the CDR3 is 14 residues. Between the trimmed V and J ends, which lost 1 base and 6 bases, there was a span of 11 bases. The DNA for the CDR3 is TGTGCCAGCAGCGTACTGGAGCGGAGCAATGAGCAGTTCTTC. This sequence encodes CASSVLERSNEQFF.

The J gene is TRBJ2-1, the V gene TRBV5-1; TRBD2 agrees at 8 bases. The ends lost 2 bases at V and 3 bases at J; junction bases unmatched: 10. CDR1 SGHRS and CDR2 YFSETQ come from the germline V gene. CDR3 length: 17 residues. For the CDR3, the DNA is TGCGCCAGCAGCTTAAAACGGACTAGCTCTCGCTACAATGAGCAGTTCTTC. It specifies CASSLKRTSSRYNEQFF.

This clonotype was counted a few times. This chain joins TRBV19 and TRBJ1-1; D might be TRBD1 (6 bases). V lost 8 bases, J lost 9 bases, and 19 bases lay in between. The CDR3 length is 13 residues. Germline CDR1 LNHDA, CDR2 SQIVND (reference sequence). The CDR3, as DNA: TGTGCCAGTTTGGACAGCCCGATCCGTAAAGCTTTCTTT. Translation gives CASLDSPIRKAFF.

This clonotype was recorded at least ten times. The rearrangement links TRBV7-3 to TRBJ2-5; 7 positions match TRBD2. CDR1 is SGHTA and CDR2 is FQGTGA in the germline V gene. V lost 2 bases, J lost 1 base, and 4 bases stayed unmatched. The CDR3 sequence is 15 residues long. The CDR3 DNA is TGTGCCAGCAGCTTAGCGGCTAGCGGCCAAGAGACCCAGTACTTC. It codes for CASSLAASGQETQYF.

The chain is built from TRBV28 and TRBJ1-5; TRBD1 matches at 7 bases. The CDR3 has 16 residues. The trim removed 4 bases at V and 4 bases at J, leaving 10 bases unmatched. Germline V gene lookup returns CDR1 MDHEN and CDR2 SYDVKM. The CDR3 sequence: CASSSRNRGGNQPQHF. The CDR3 nucleotides are TGTGCCAGCAGTTCCCGGAACAGGGGAGGAAATCAGCCCCAGCATTTT.

The table lists this clonotype with a count of one. The chain is built from TRBV29-1 and TRBJ1-1; D is unclear. Trimming left V 7 bases short and J 0 bases short, with 12 bases between. The CDR3 spans 13 residues. From germline, CDR1 is SQVTM and CDR2 ANQGSEA. As DNA, the CDR3 is TGCAGCGCTGAGTCGGCGTTGAACACTGAAGCTTTCTTT. Encoded protein: CSAESALNTEAFF.

Comments on this clonotype: At one end the junction does not follow the germline gene, possibly because of a read error. The chain employs TRBV28 and TRBJ2-7, with a weak D call TRBD2 (5 bases). Germline V gene lookup returns CDR1 MDHEN and CDR2 SYDVKM. The CDR3 is 14 residues long. CDR3: CACTPTQLDYEPYF. For the CDR3, the DNA is TGTGCCTGCACTCCCACCCAACTCGACTATGAGCCGTACTTC.

V usage is TRBV18 and J usage is TRBJ2-1; the D is unclear. CDR1 KGHSH and CDR2 LQKENI come from the germline V gene. V lost 3 bases to trimming and J lost 1 base, with 10 bases between them. This CDR3 region has 15 residues. In nucleotides, the CDR3 is TGTGCCAGCTCACCTGACCTGGTGTCCTACAATGAGCAGTTCTTC. Translated, it gives CASSPDLVSYNEQFF.

This clonotype has more than one count but fewer than ten. This chain links TRBV7-9 with TRBJ1-1, with D uncertain. Germline values: CDR1 SEHNR, CDR2 FQNEAQ (reference sequence). V was pared by 1 base and J by 1 base, with 7 bases between. CDR3 size: 14 residues. The CDR3 protein is CASSLVRQNTEAFF. The CDR3 coding sequence is TGTGCCAGCAGCTTAGTGCGACAGAACACTGAAGCTTTCTTT.

This clonotype was recorded a few times. The chain couples TRBV7-9 to TRBJ2-7, with TRBD1 matching over 9 bases. This CDR3 comprises 15 residues. Germline CDR1 is SEHNR and CDR2 is FQNEAQ (reference sequence). With V trimmed by 5 bases and J by 0 bases, 5 bases remained unmatched. The DNA for the CDR3 is TGTGCCAGCAGCCCTCCGGGACAGGGCTCCTACGAGCAGTACTTC. Translated, it gives CASSPPGQGSYEQYF.

This chain uses TRBV7-3 with TRBJ2-3, with 8 bases fitting TRBD1. The CDR3 spans 15 residues. The germline CDR1 and CDR2 sequences are SGHTA and FQGTGA. The V and J ends lost 4 bases and 3 bases, in that order; junction bases with no gene match: 6. CDR3 DNA sequence: TGTGCCAGCAGCTATGACAGGGGAAAGACAGATACGCAGTATTTT. As protein: CASSYDRGKTDTQYF.

The genes are TRBV6-6 and TRBJ2-2, with 9 bases fitting TRBD1. The CDR3 is 14 amino acids. V lost 7 bases and J lost 3; bases outside the gene matches: 3. Germline V CDR1 and CDR2: MNHNY, SVGAGI (reference sequence). In DNA, the CDR3 is TGTGCCAGCAAGGACAGGGGATACACCGGGGAGCTGTTTTTT. Its protein product is CASKDRGYTGELFF.

The genes are TRBV28 and TRBJ2-1, with 7 bases fitting TRBD1. There are 12 residues in the CDR3. The germline CDR1 and CDR2 sequences are MDHEN and SYDVKM. V lost 3 bases, J lost 13 bases, and 6 bases stayed unmatched. CDR3 residues: CASSFGTVLQFF. Here the CDR3 DNA reads TGTGCCAGCAGTTTCGGGACAGTGCTTCAGTTCTTC.

This chain links TRBV7-3 with TRBJ2-1, with no clear D. Germline loops: CDR1 SGHTA, CDR2 FQGTGA. The CDR3 covers 14 residues. V lost 5 bases and J lost 4, with 12 bases in between. The CDR3 DNA is TGTGCCAGCAGCCCCGGCGCAGCTTACAATGAGCAGTTCTTC. Translating gives CASSPGAAYNEQFF.

This clonotype turned up a few times. The CDR3 DNA is TGTGCCAGCAGCTTGACCCCAGAGGCCCAGGGCTACACCTTC. It specifies CASSLTPEAQGYTF. The chain has TRBV7-9 and TRBJ1-2; D gene ambiguous. Germline V lookup: CDR1 SEHNR, CDR2 FQNEAQ (reference sequence). V was clipped by 3 bases and J by 8 bases, with 16 bases between them. CDR3 size: 14 residues. Filled out from reference TRBV7-9 and TRBJ1-2, the complete variable domain reads DTGVSQNPRHKITKRGQNVTFRCDPISEHNRLYWYRQTLGQGPEFLTYFQNEAQLEKSRLLSDRFSAERPKGSFSTLEIQRTEQGDSAMYLCASSLTPEAQGYTFGSGTRLTVV.

Only a few counts were recorded for this clonotype. V and J are TRBV6-2 or TRBV6-3 and TRBJ1-1; D perhaps matches TRBD1 (5 bases). The germline gives CDR1 MNHEY, CDR2 SVGEGT. The CDR3 is made up of 15 amino acids. The V end lost 5 bases, the J end lost 10 bases, and 23 bases lay between the germline ends. The CDR3 here is CASSRRRARVGGAFF. The CDR3 DNA sequence: TGTGCCAGCAGTCGCCGACGGGCCCGAGTGGGGGGAGCTTTCTTT.

V is TRBV19 and J is TRBJ1-5, with D perhaps TRBD1 (6 bases). CDR1 and CDR2 (germline): LNHDA, SQIVND (reference sequence). The CDR3 spans 15 residues. V was trimmed by 7 bases and J by 7 bases, leaving 20 bases between them. CDR3 nucleotides: TGTGCCAGTACCGCGAAGGGGGAGGCAGGACAGCCCCAGCATTTT. Amino acids: CASTAKGEAGQPQHF.